The rows below give T cell receptor beta chains drawn from one sample of a study of cytomegalovirus exposure and HLA in healthy donors. Produced via immunoSEQ multiplex PCR; TCRdb's table is partial and in-frame only. The sample has some 77,000 clones, 80% seen once. The sequenced sample was PBMCs. The receptors originated from a man aged 50-60 years in good health and CMV-seropositive. The CDR3 runs from the conserved cysteine through the conserved F or W. The D gene is left open where the match is weak. Rows may omit the clone size; those that give it use once, few, many or a size class.

NA | TRBJ2-1 | TRBD1 | TRBV25-1 | CASSVTGGMYNEQFF | TGTGCCAGCAGTGTAACAGGGGGGATGTACAATGAGCAGTTCTTC
NA | TRBJ1-2 | TRBD1 | TRBV30 | CAWSGTGLKYGYTF | TGTGCCTGGAGTGGGACAGGGCTAAAGTATGGCTACACCTTC
NA | TRBJ2-5 | TRBD2 | TRBV7-6 | CASSPSGSRETQYF | TGTGCCAGCAGCCCGAGCGGGAGTAGAGAGACCCAGTACTTC
NA | TRBJ2-7 | TRBD1 | TRBV7-9 | CSSSLGTGFYEQYF | TGTTCCAGCAGCTTAGGGACAGGGTTTTACGAGCAGTACTTC
few | TRBJ2-1 | NA | TRBV5-4 | CASSLVVSLGHEQFF | TGTGCCAGCAGCTTGGTCGTCTCACTAGGGCATGAGCAGTTCTTC
NA | TRBJ1-2 | NA | TRBV19 | CASSMTVRYGYTF | TGTGCCAGTAGTATGACGGTGCGGTATGGCTACACCTTC
NA | TRBJ2-1 | NA | TRBV4-2 | CASSQDNYLGQFF | TGTGCCAGCAGCCAGGACAACTATTTGGGTCAGTTCTTC
NA | TRBJ2-7 | TRBD1 | TRBV19 | CASSITGTGGNEQYF | TGTGCCAGTAGTATCACCGGGACAGGGGGCAACGAGCAGTACTTC
once | TRBJ2-5 | TRBD2 | TRBV5-5 | CASSLLVAGGHGTQYF | TGTGCCAGCAGCTTATTGGTCGCGGGAGGTCACGGGACCCAGTACTTC
NA | TRBJ2-5 | NA | TRBV29-1 | CSVPTSPGEAQYF | TGCAGCGTCCCGACCTCACCGGGGGAGGCCCAGTACTTC
NA | TRBJ1-4 | NA | TRBV18 | CASSPTTGSRGKLFF | TGTGCCAGCTCACCAACAACAGGGTCTCGAGGAAAACTGTTTTTT
NA | TRBJ2-7 | NA | TRBV25-1 | CASQSGEQYF | TGTGCCAGTCAGAGCGGGGAGCAGTACTTC
few | TRBJ1-5 | NA | TRBV2 | CASRAQVYSNQPQHF | TGTGCCAGCAGGGCTCAAGTTTATAGCAATCAGCCCCAGCATTTT
NA | TRBJ2-3 | TRBD1 | TRBV2 | CASTLWTGGADTQYF | TGTGCCAGCACCCTTTGGACAGGGGGGGCAGATACGCAGTATTTT
NA | TRBJ2-2 | NA | TRBV30 | CAWSRSDPGELFF | TGTGCCTGGAGTAGAAGCGATCCCGGGGAGCTGTTTTTT
NA | TRBJ2-2 | NA | TRBV10-2 | CARPSGDSKWGERPGELFF | TGCGCCAGGCCAAGTGGGGACTCGAAGTGGGGGGAACGTCCCGGGGAGCTGTTTTTT
NA | TRBJ1-5 | NA | TRBV30 | CAWSRVGARQPQHF | TGTGCCTGGAGTCGCGTAGGGGCCCGGCAGCCCCAGCATTTT
NA | TRBJ2-6 | NA | TRBV5-5 | CASSPTTGDNVLTF | TGTGCCAGCAGCCCGACCACGGGTGACAACGTCCTGACTTTC
NA | TRBJ2-1 | NA | TRBV7-9 | CASISGQENEQFF | TGTGCCAGCATTAGCGGACAGGAGAATGAGCAGTTCTTC
NA | TRBJ1-2 | NA | TRBV5-1 | CASTPEGYDGYTF | TGCGCCAGCACCCCAGAGGGTTACGATGGCTACACCTTC
NA | TRBJ1-2 | TRBD1 | TRBV29-1 | CSVEPRGNYGYTF | TGCAGCGTTGAACCCAGGGGGAACTATGGCTACACCTTC
few | TRBJ1-1 | NA | TRBV5-6 | CASSFGMGQNTEAFF | TGTGCCAGCAGCTTTGGTATGGGCCAAAACACTGAAGCTTTCTTT